Listed below are T cell receptor beta chains from one sample, sequenced in a study of shared clonotypes between healthy human individuals. Sequenced by immunoSEQ multiplex PCR; TCRdb stores in-frame clones only, minus some. The sample holds about 2.2 million clones, 85% to 95% seen once. What was sequenced was naive CD8+ T cells from PBMCs. The receptors here all came from a man aged 18-30 years in good health. Some clones in this sample may be carry-over from other donors' samples. Each CDR3 is given with its conserved first and last residue. D genes are given only for firm matches. Some rows mark clone size as missing; the rest say once, few, many or name a class of expanded clone.

- | TRBJ2-4 | TRBV11-2 | - | TGTGCCAGCAGCTTCCAGCGGAACATTCAGTACTTC | CASSFQRNIQYF
TRBD1 | TRBJ1-4 | TRBV7-8 | - | TGTGCCAGCAGCTTACCCGACAGGGGGCGAGCGAGTAATGAAAAACTGTTTTTT | CASSLPDRGRASNEKLFF
- | TRBJ2-2 | TRBV9 | - | TGTGCCAGCAGCGAAAATTACTACTCGAACACCGGGGAGCTGTTTTTT | CASSENYYSNTGELFF
- | TRBJ2-2 | TRBV25-1 | - | TGTGCCAGCAGTGGTTCCTGGGAGCGGGCCACCGGGGAGCTGTTTTTT | CASSGSWERATGELFF
TRBD2 | TRBJ2-7 | TRBV4-2 | - | TGTGCCAGCAGCCAGGAGGGACTAGCGGGAGCTTACGAGCAGTACTTC | CASSQEGLAGAYEQYF
- | TRBJ2-7 | TRBV30 | - | TGTGCCTGGAGTGTTGGCTGGGGCCACGACGAGCAGTACTTC | CAWSVGWGHDEQYF
- | TRBJ1-1 | TRBV27 | - | TGTGCCAGCAGCACCACAAGTGGGGGGATCACTGAAGCTTTCTTT | CASSTTSGGITEAFF
- | TRBJ1-2 | TRBV10-3 | - | TGTGCCATCAGTGAGTCGGCAGAGCGTAACTATGGCTACACCTTC | CAISESAERNYGYTF
- | TRBJ2-3 | TRBV27 | - | TGTGCCAGCAGTTTGGTAGGCCCTGGGTCAGATACGCAGTATTTT | CASSLVGPGSDTQYF
- | TRBJ1-5 | TRBV28 | - | TGTGCCAGCAGTTTAGTCAGGGAAGGTAATCAGCCCCAGCATTTT | CASSLVREGNQPQHF
TRBD2 | TRBJ2-5 | TRBV4-3 | - | TGCGCCAGCAGCCAAGGCAGCGGGAGTAGAGAGACCCAGTACTTC | CASSQGSGSRETQYF
- | TRBJ2-2 | TRBV15 | - | TGTGCCACCAGCAGAGGCCCAGAAAAGGCCGGCGGGGAGCTGTTTTTT | CATSRGPEKAGGELFF
- | TRBJ1-1 | TRBV7-8 | - | TGTGCCAGCAGCTTAGCAAATAGAAACACTGAAGCTTTCTTT | CASSLANRNTEAFF
- | TRBJ1-1 | TRBV7-2 | - | TGTGCCAGCAGCTTCATGGCAAGGGCATCCGGGAGAAACACTGAAGCTTTCTTT | CASSFMARASGRNTEAFF
- | TRBJ2-3 | TRBV28 | - | TGTGCCAGCAGCCGACTCGAGCTAAGCACAGATACGCAGTATTTT | CASSRLELSTDTQYF
- | TRBJ1-1 | TRBV30 | - | TGTGCCTGGATACAGAACACTGAAGCTTTCTTT | CAWIQNTEAFF
TRBD2 | TRBJ2-1 | TRBV27 | - | TGTGCCAGCAGTTTTCTAGCGGGAGCCTACAATGAGCAGTTCTTC | CASSFLAGAYNEQFF
- | TRBJ1-2 | TRBV27 | - | TGTGCCAGCAGTCCGAGGGAGTTGGCTGTCTATGGCTACACCTTC | CASSPRELAVYGYTF
- | TRBJ1-4 | TRBV27 | - | TGTGCCAGCGCTGCTGTTTATCCCGCAACTAATGAAAAACTGTTTTTT | CASAAVYPATNEKLFF
- | TRBJ2-1 | TRBV28 | - | TGTGCCAGCACAAGGTTGGCGAGGGAAGATGAGCAGTTCTTC | CASTRLAREDEQFF
TRBD2 | TRBJ2-7 | TRBV4-1 | - | TGCGCCAGCAGCCTCCGGGAGGGACATCCACCACCCGAGCAGTACTTC | CASSLREGHPPPEQYF
- | TRBJ1-2 | TRBV5-6 | - | TGTGCCAGCAGCTTTCGGATCGTAGACCCTGAGGGCTACACCTTC | CASSFRIVDPEGYTF
- | TRBJ2-1 | TRBV28 | - | TGTGCCAGCAGCTTCCCGCCGGGACTGTACAATGAGCAGTTCTTC | CASSFPPGLYNEQFF
TRBD1 | TRBJ1-2 | TRBV28 | - | TGTGCCACTCGAGGGACAGGGAACTATGGCTACACCTTC | CATRGTGNYGYTF
- | TRBJ2-4 | TRBV6-4 | - | TGTGCCAGCAGCGTAGATGAGGGCAATAACATTCAGTACTTC | CASSVDEGNNIQYF
- | TRBJ1-1 | TRBV11-2 | - | TGTGCCAGCAGCTTAGCCCGAGGCATCTTCACTGAAGCTTTCTTT | CASSLARGIFTEAFF
TRBD1 | TRBJ1-1 | TRBV27 | - | TGTGCCAGCGTCCAGGGACAGGGCACTGAAGCTTTCTTT | CASVQGQGTEAFF
- | TRBJ2-2 | TRBV10-3 | - | TGTGCCATCAGTCCCCCGAACACCGGGGAGCTGTTTTTT | CAISPPNTGELFF
TRBD1 | TRBJ1-4 | TRBV5-4 | - | TGTGCCAGCAGCGTAGGACAGGGCGGGAGTGAAAAACTGTTTTTT | CASSVGQGGSEKLFF
TRBD1 | TRBJ2-2 | TRBV9 | - | TGTGCCAGCAGCGTGGGACAGGGGATCTCCGGGGAGCTGTTTTTT | CASSVGQGISGELFF
- | TRBJ1-2 | TRBV18 | - | TGTGCCAGCTCACCAATGAAGGGAGGAGGAGATGGCTACACCTTC | CASSPMKGGGDGYTF
- | TRBJ2-1 | TRBV4-1 | - | TGCGCCAGCAGCCAAGCCATTTATTTCGAGGGCACGGCGAGCTCCTACAATGAGCAGTTCTTC | CASSQAIYFEGTASSYNEQFF
- | TRBJ2-7 | TRBV21-1 | - | - | CAIWALGSEQYF
- | TRBJ2-1 | TRBV5-4 | - | TGTGCCAGCAGCTCCCAGAGGGGGATCAATGAGCAGTTCTTC | CASSSQRGINEQFF
TRBD1 | TRBJ1-2 | TRBV29-1 | few | TGCAGCGTTGCGGACAGGGTAAATGGCTACACCTTC | CSVADRVNGYTF
- | TRBJ1-1 | TRBV29-1 | - | TGCAGCGATATGGCAACGGCTGGTTTCTTT | CSDMATAGFF
- | TRBJ1-5 | TRBV19 | - | TGTGCCAGTAGGGTAGGTGGCAGTTTAGGCAATCAGCCCCAGCATTTT | CASRVGGSLGNQPQHF
TRBD2 | TRBJ2-1 | TRBV7-9 | - | TGTGCCAGCAGCATAAGACTAGCGCTTGGCAATGAGCAGTTCTTC | CASSIRLALGNEQFF
TRBD1 | TRBJ2-7 | TRBV6-1 | - | TGTGCCAGCAGTGATATGGGACAGGGGGCTGCCGAGCAGTACTTC | CASSDMGQGAAEQYF
- | TRBJ2-1 | TRBV19 | - | TGTGCCAGTACCCTACGGGGCGGTCCCTACAATGAGCAGTTCTTC | CASTLRGGPYNEQFF
- | TRBJ2-5 | TRBV7-9 | - | TGTGCCAGCAGCTGGCGAGTAGCGCGTTCAGAGACCCAGTACTTC | CASSWRVARSETQYF
TRBD2 | TRBJ2-3 | TRBV4-1 | - | TGCGCCAGCAGGATACTAGCGGGCACCACAGATACGCAGTATTTT | CASRILAGTTDTQYF
- | TRBJ2-1 | TRBV10-3 | few | TGTGCCATCAGCGCTGAAAGCTCCTACAATGAGCAGTTCTTC | CAISAESSYNEQFF